Below are 28 T cell receptor beta chains sequenced from a single sample in a study of blood T cell repertoires in COVID-19. Measured with immunoSEQ multiplex PCR; TCRdb has only the in-frame clones, and not every one. Among 55,000 to 70,000 clones listed, almost 90% were seen once. Sample: peripheral blood. The receptors here all came from a woman aged 45-65 years with active or convalescent COVID-19.

The chain links TRBV13 to TRBJ2-1; 9 bases line up with TRBD2. The CDR3 runs to 14 residues. Germline CDR1 is PRHDT and CDR2 is FYEKMQ (reference sequence). Trimming took 2 bases from V and 9 from J; bases not matched to a gene: 5. CDR3 in amino acids: CASSLRGRATEQFF. The DNA of the CDR3 is TGTGCCAGCAGCTTACGCGGGAGGGCCACTGAGCAGTTCTTC.

V usage is TRBV9 and J usage is TRBJ2-1, with 11 bases lining up with TRBD2. V shed 5 bases, J shed 0 bases, and the junction held 4 bases outside the gene matches. CDR1 and CDR2 from the germline V gene are SGDLS and YYNGEE. This CDR3 is built from 16 residues. For the CDR3, the DNA is TGTGCCAGCAGTATAGCGGGAGGGACCTCCTACAATGAGCAGTTCTTC. This gives the protein CASSIAGGTSYNEQFF.

The chain carries TRBV11-3 and TRBJ2-1; 10 bases map to TRBD2. Germline loops: CDR1 SGHNT, CDR2 YENEEA. The length of the CDR3 is 16 residues. Losses at the gene ends were 0 bases for V and 6 bases for J; bases not matched to a gene: 5. The CDR3 spells CASSLDWASGSNEQFF. Written as DNA, the CDR3 is TGTGCCAGCAGCTTAGATTGGGCTAGCGGGAGCAATGAGCAGTTCTTC.

This sequence joins TRBV15 and TRBJ2-2; 9 bases line up with TRBD2. V lost 0 bases, J lost 3 bases, and 17 bases stayed unmatched. The germline CDR1 and CDR2 sequences are LNHNV and YYDKDF (reference sequence). The CDR3 length is 21 residues. DNA for the CDR3: TGTGCCACCAGCAGAGACAGAAAAAAAAATAGCGGGAGTAGGCACACCGGGGAGCTGTTTTTT. It specifies CATSRDRKKNSGSRHTGELFF.

This clone appeared a single time. This chain connects TRBV5-4 to TRBJ2-7; 9 nucleotides align to TRBD1. Germline CDR1 SGHNT, CDR2 YYREEE (reference sequence). The CDR3 is 15 residues long. The V and J ends lost 4 bases and 6 bases, in that order; junction bases with no gene match: 11. As DNA, the CDR3 is TGTGCCAGCAGCGGCGGACAGGGGAAACTACTCGAGCAGTACTTC. It yields the protein CASSGGQGKLLEQYF.

V usage is TRBV18 and J usage is TRBJ1-1; D is possibly TRBD1 (6 bases). Trimming took 1 base from V and 1 from J, leaving 10 bases between them. CDR3 length: 15 amino acids. Germline CDR1 reads KGHSH; CDR2 reads LQKENI. The DNA of the CDR3 is TGTGCCAGCTCACCACTCGACAGGAAGAACACTGAAGCTTTCTTT. This codes for CASSPLDRKNTEAFF.

The genes are TRBV18 and TRBJ2-1; TRBD1 matches 8 bases. CDR1 is KGHSH, CDR2 LQKENI, per germline. CDR3 length equals 16 residues. Trimming removed 3 bases from V and 3 bases from J; junction bases left unmatched: 7. For the CDR3, the DNA is TGTGCCAGCTCACCCGGACAGGGCCCCTTCTACAATGAGCAGTTCTTC. It yields the protein CASSPGQGPFYNEQFF.

This chain uses TRBV6-6 with TRBJ2-7; 14 bases fit TRBD2. The CDR3 sequence is 15 residues long. CDR1 and CDR2 from the germline V gene are MNHNY and SVGAGI (reference sequence). After removal of 5 bases from V and 3 bases from J, the junction contained 3 bases not matched to a gene. CDR3 nucleotides: TGTGCCAGCAGTAGGACTAGCGGGAGGCTCTACGAGCAGTACTTC. Its translation: CASSRTSGRLYEQYF.

The rearrangement joins TRBV6-5 to TRBJ2-5; the D gene is possibly TRBD2 (6 bases). Trimming took off 2 bases at V and 5 bases at J, with 9 bases between the two ends. CDR1 is MNHEY and CDR2 is SVGAGI in the germline V gene. The CDR3 totals 13 residues. CDR3 nucleotide sequence: TGTGCCAGCAGTTACCCTGGGGGGGAGACCCAGTACTTC. Translating it yields CASSYPGGETQYF.

The J gene is TRBJ1-1, the V gene TRBV14; no definite D call. Trimming left V 0 bases short and J 1 base short, with 6 bases between. The CDR3 runs 14 residues. From germline, CDR1 is SGHDN and CDR2 FVKESK. Here the CDR3 DNA reads TGTGCCAGCAGCCAAGATTGGGCGAACACTGAAGCTTTCTTT. Protein: CASSQDWANTEAFF.

Written as DNA, the CDR3 is TGTGCCAGCAGCGAGAGCACAGATACGCAGTATTTT. This sequence encodes CASSESTDTQYF. The V and J genes are TRBV3-1 (or the pseudogene TRBV3-2) and TRBJ2-3, with D hard to call. The germline V and J ends were trimmed by 5 bases and 0 bases, with 3 bases remaining between them. Germline V CDR1 and CDR2: LGHDT, YNNKEL (reference sequence). The CDR3 runs to 12 residues.

The J gene is TRBJ2-1, the V gene TRBV30; 9 bases map to TRBD2. The CDR3 loop spans 15 amino acids. Germline loops: CDR1 GTSNPN, CDR2 SVGIG (reference sequence). V gave up 7 bases and J gave up 6 bases; unmatched junction bases: 13. CDR3 sequence (DNA): TGTGCCTCCTTGGGGGTAGCGGGAGACGGCAATGAGCAGTTCTTC. Protein sequence: CASLGVAGDGNEQFF.

In this sample, this clone turned up a few times. This chain uses TRBV11-2 with TRBJ2-7; D remains unclear. Per the germline V gene, CDR1 is SGHAT and CDR2 is FQNNGV. Trimming took 3 bases from V and 2 from J, leaving 11 bases between them. The CDR3 length is 14 residues. This CDR3 is CASSFGGPAYEQYF. The CDR3 nucleotides are TGTGCCAGCAGCTTTGGTGGGCCGGCCTACGAGCAGTACTTC.

The chain recombines TRBV15 with TRBJ2-4, with a possible D match to TRBD2 (6 bases). The CDR3 is 15 residues long. CDR1 is LNHNV and CDR2 is YYDKDF in the germline V gene (reference sequence). Trimming took 5 bases from V and 0 from J, leaving 11 bases between them. DNA for the CDR3: TGTGCCACCAGCGAGGGAGGATTAGCCAAAAACATTCAGTACTTC. Translating it yields CATSEGGLAKNIQYF.

The chain joins TRBV5-1 to TRBJ2-7, with D possibly TRBD1 on 6 matching bases. CDR3 length: 14 residues. CDR1 SGHRS and CDR2 YFSETQ come from the germline V gene. Trimming took off 0 bases at V and 3 bases at J, with 10 bases between the two ends. As DNA, the CDR3 is TGCGCCAGCAGCTTGGAACAGGGAAACTACGAGCAGTACTTC. It translates to CASSLEQGNYEQYF.

This sequence joins TRBV12-3 or TRBV12-4 and TRBJ1-6; no definite D call. The CDR3 has 12 residues. V was pared by 5 bases and J by 9 bases, with 8 bases between. The CDR3 spells CASSLEGSPLHF. In DNA, the CDR3 is TGTGCCAGCAGTCTGGAGGGTTCACCCCTCCACTTT.

The CDR3 is CASSLPGQGYEQYF. DNA of the CDR3: TGTGCCAGCAGCTTGCCGGGACAGGGCTACGAGCAGTACTTC. This sequence joins TRBV5-4 and TRBJ2-7, with TRBD1 identical over 9 bases. CDR1 and CDR2 (germline): SGHNT, YYREEE (reference sequence). With V trimmed by 1 base and J by 3 bases, 2 bases remained unmatched. CDR3 size: 14 residues. Drawing the rest from reference TRBV5-4 and TRBJ2-7, the complete variable domain is ETGVTQSPTHLIKTRGQQVTLRCSSQSGHNTVSWYQQALGQGPQFIFQYYREEENGRGNFPPRFSGLQFPNYSSELNVNALELDDSALYLCASSLPGQGYEQYFGPGTRLTVT.

CDR3 amino acids: CASSLGGASRGRYGYTF. In DNA, the CDR3 is TGTGCCAGCAGCTTAGGGGGAGCGAGCAGGGGAAGATATGGCTACACCTTC. The J gene is TRBJ1-2, the V gene TRBV7-2, with D maybe TRBD1 (6 bases). Germline V gene data show CDR1 as SGHTA and CDR2 as FQGNSA. The V and J ends lost 1 base and 5 bases respectively, with 20 bases between them. The CDR3 is 17 amino acids.

This sequence joins TRBV20-1 and TRBJ2-7; 9 nucleotides align to TRBD2. The germline V gene encodes CDR1 DFQATT and CDR2 SNEGSKA (reference sequence). The CDR3 loop spans 14 amino acids. V lost 3 bases and J lost 2; bases outside the gene matches: 5. CDR3 in amino acids: CSASTSGFPYEQYF. DNA of the CDR3: TGCAGTGCTAGTACTAGCGGGTTCCCCTACGAGCAGTACTTC.

The V call is TRBV2, the J call TRBJ2-4; tentative D call: TRBD1 (6 bases). The CDR3 sequence is 15 residues long. Germline V gene data show CDR1 as SNHLY and CDR2 as FYNNEI. V gave up 7 bases and J gave up 1 base, with 14 bases separating them. CDR3 protein: CASMDRPEAKNIQYF. The CDR3 nucleotides are TGTGCCAGCATGGACAGACCGGAGGCCAAAAACATTCAGTACTTC.

This clone appeared a single time. A junction boundary mismatches the germline segment, possibly from a read error. The rearrangement links TRBV7-7 to TRBJ2-5; tentative D call: TRBD2 (6 bases). From germline, CDR1 is SSHAT and CDR2 FNYEAQ (reference sequence). This CDR3 spans 14 amino acids. The CDR3 bases are TGTGCTAGCAGCCGGGACTTCGGTGAAGAGACCCAGTACTTC. It yields the protein CASSRDFGEETQYF.

The V call is TRBV19, the J call TRBJ2-1; 10 positions agree with TRBD2. CDR1 is LNHDA and CDR2 is SQIVND in the germline V gene (reference sequence). V trimming: 3 bases; J trimming: 7 bases; junction bases outside the gene matches: 12. This CDR3 is 17 amino acids long. In DNA, the CDR3 is TGTGCCAGTAGTATCGGTCCAGCGGGAGGGCCTTATAATGAGCAGTTCTTC. Protein sequence: CASSIGPAGGPYNEQFF.

This chain connects TRBV18 to TRBJ1-5; 7 positions match TRBD1. With 6 bases clipped from V and 2 bases from J, the junction kept 7 bases outside the gene matches. The length of the CDR3 is 15 residues. The germline CDR1 and CDR2 sequences are KGHSH and LQKENI. Here the CDR3 DNA reads TGTGCCAGCTCGCTGACAGGGAACGGCAATCAGCCCCAGCATTTT. Translation gives CASSLTGNGNQPQHF.

The rearrangement links TRBV5-1 to TRBJ1-2; D is uncertain. CDR3 size: 14 residues. CDR1 and CDR2 (germline): SGHRS, YFSETQ. The ends were cut back, 0 bases at V and 7 bases at J, with 13 bases in the middle. The CDR3 DNA reads as TGCGCCAGCAGCTTGGATTTGGCAGCGTCTGGCTACACCTTC. Translated, it gives CASSLDLAASGYTF.

The gene calls are TRBV4-2 and TRBJ2-7, with 7 bases aligning to TRBD2. CDR3 size: 16 residues. With 3 bases clipped from V and 0 bases from J, the junction kept 8 bases outside the gene matches. Germline assignment: CDR1 LGHNA and CDR2 YNFKEQ. This CDR3 reads CASSHGLAESSYEQYF. The CDR3 bases are TGTGCCAGCAGCCATGGCCTAGCGGAGAGCTCCTACGAGCAGTACTTC.

The chain uses TRBV29-1 and TRBJ2-1; the match to TRBD2 covers 13 bases. CDR1 and CDR2 (germline): SQVTM, ANQGSEA. This CDR3 comprises 17 residues. The ends lost 5 bases at V and 2 bases at J; junction bases unmatched: 9. As DNA, the CDR3 is TGCAGCGTTCCAGGACTAGCGGGAGCTCGCCCCTACAATGAGCAGTTCTTC. Translated: CSVPGLAGARPYNEQFF.

This chain joins TRBV6-5 and TRBJ1-1; possible D gene TRBD1, 5 bases. This CDR3 comprises 14 residues. V was cut by 6 bases and J by 5 bases, with 16 bases left in between. The germline gives CDR1 MNHEY, CDR2 SVGAGI. CDR3 in amino acids: CASRPRGGDTEAFF. CDR3 bases: TGTGCCAGCAGACCCCGCGGGGGGGATACTGAAGCTTTCTTT.

The chain combines TRBV4-1 with TRBJ2-3; perhaps TRBD2 as D (6 bases). Germline V gives CDR1 MGHRA, CDR2 YSYEKL. V lost 1 base and J lost 0, with 17 bases in between. This CDR3 is 18 amino acids long. CDR3 DNA sequence: TGCGCCAGCAGCCAAGCCCCCTCCTATCGGGGGAGCACAGATACGCAGTATTTT. Its protein is CASSQAPSYRGSTDTQYF.